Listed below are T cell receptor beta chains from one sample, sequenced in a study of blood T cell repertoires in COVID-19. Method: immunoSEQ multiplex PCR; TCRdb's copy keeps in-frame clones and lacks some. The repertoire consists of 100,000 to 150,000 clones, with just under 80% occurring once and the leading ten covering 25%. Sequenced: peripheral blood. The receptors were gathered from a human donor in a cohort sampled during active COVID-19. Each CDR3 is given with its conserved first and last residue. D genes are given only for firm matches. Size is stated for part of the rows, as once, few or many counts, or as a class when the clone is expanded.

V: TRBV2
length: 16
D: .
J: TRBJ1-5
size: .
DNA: TGTGCCAGCGGGGGGTCGCGTAATAGCGTCAATCAGCCCCAGCATTTT
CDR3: CASGGSRNSVNQPQHF

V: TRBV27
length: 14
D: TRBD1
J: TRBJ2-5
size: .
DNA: TGTGCCAGCAGTTCAAGGACAGGGAGAGAGACCCAGTACTTC
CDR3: CASSSRTGRETQYF

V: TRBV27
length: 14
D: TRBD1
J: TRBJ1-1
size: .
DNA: TGTGCCAGCAGTCAGGGGACAGGGGGAACTGAAGCTTTCTTT
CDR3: CASSQGTGGTEAFF

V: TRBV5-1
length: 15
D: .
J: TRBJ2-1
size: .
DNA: TGCGCCAGCAGCTTGGTCGGGGACTCCTACAATGAGCAGTTCTTC
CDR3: CASSLVGDSYNEQFF

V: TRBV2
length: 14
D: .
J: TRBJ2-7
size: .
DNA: TGTGCCAGCAGCGGGAGGACAGCCCCACCCGAGCAGTACTTC
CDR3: CASSGRTAPPEQYF

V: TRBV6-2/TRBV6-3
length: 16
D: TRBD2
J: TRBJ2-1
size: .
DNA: TGTGCCAGCAGTTACTCTCCTAGCGGGGGATACAATGAGCAGTTCTTC
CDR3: CASSYSPSGGYNEQFF

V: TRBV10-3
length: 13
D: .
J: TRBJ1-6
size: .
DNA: TGTGCCATCAGTGAACAGGATAATTCACCCCTCCACTTT
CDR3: CAISEQDNSPLHF

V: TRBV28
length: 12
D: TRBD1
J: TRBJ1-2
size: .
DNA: TGTGCCAGCAGTTCCCGGGACAGGGTTAAAACCTTC
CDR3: CASSSRDRVKTF

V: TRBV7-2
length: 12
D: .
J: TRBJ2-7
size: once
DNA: TGTGCCAGCAGCTTTGAGGGTGGCGAGCAGTACTTC
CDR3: CASSFEGGEQYF

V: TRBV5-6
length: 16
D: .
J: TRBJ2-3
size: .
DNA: TGTGCCAGCAGCTTGGGATCTCGGGTTAGCACAGATACGCAGTATTTT
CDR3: CASSLGSRVSTDTQYF

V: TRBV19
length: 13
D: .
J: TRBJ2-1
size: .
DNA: TGTGCCAGTAGTATAGGTCGTCCCCATGAGCAGTTCTTC
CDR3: CASSIGRPHEQFF

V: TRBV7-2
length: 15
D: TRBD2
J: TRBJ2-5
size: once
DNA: TGTGCCAGCACCGCCAAGGGCGGGAGCCAAGAGACCCAGTACTTC
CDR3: CASTAKGGSQETQYF

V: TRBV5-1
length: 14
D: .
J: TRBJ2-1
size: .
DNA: TGCGCCAGCAGCGTGGACAGAATAGGAGGTGAGCAGTTCTTC
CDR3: CASSVDRIGGEQFF

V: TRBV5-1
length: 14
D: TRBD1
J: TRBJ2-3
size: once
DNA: TGCGCCAGCAGCTTAGGACAGGTCGGAGATACGCAGTATTTT
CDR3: CASSLGQVGDTQYF

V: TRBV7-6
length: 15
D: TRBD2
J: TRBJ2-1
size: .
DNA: TGTGCCAGCAGCTCTCTAGCGGGCCGATACAATGAGCAGTTCTTC
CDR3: CASSSLAGRYNEQFF